The 10 T cell receptor beta chains reported below all come from one sample, sequenced in a study of monozygotic twins with inflammatory bowel disease. TCRdb re-analyzed the 5' RACE reads; it lists each CDR3 protein once, without DNA. This listing includes about 440,000 distinct CDR3 sequences. The specimen was blood. These TCRs come from a human donor with ulcerative colitis or Crohn's disease, or a healthy co-twin of an affected twin (not recorded which).

V usage is TRBV9 and J usage is TRBJ2-7; the TCRdb call, TRBD1, lacks DNA for checking. The CDR3 has 15 residues. CDR1 is SGDLS and CDR2 is YYNGEE in the germline V gene. The CDR3 spells CASSVWGTVVDEQYF.

The rearrangement joins TRBV29-1 to TRBJ2-7. This CDR3 contains 11 residues. CDR1 is SQVTM, CDR2 ANQGSEA, per germline. The CDR3 is CSVTISYEQYF.

The gene calls are TRBV5-6 and TRBJ1-5; no DNA is available, so the TRBD1 call from TCRdb remains unchecked. CDR3 size: 15 residues. Germline values: CDR1 SGHDT, CDR2 YYEEEE. CDR3 sequence reads: CASSKGQGWNQPQHF.

The V call is TRBV5-1, the J call TRBJ2-3; TCRdb's D gene call, TRBD2, goes unchecked for lack of DNA. The CDR3 contains 17 residues. Germline CDR1 reads SGHRS; CDR2 reads YFSETQ. The CDR3 loop is CASSLEPDLPSKNTQYF.

V is TRBV7-8 and J is TRBJ1-4. The length of the CDR3 is 16 residues. Germline V gene sequence: CDR1 SGHVS, CDR2 FQNEAQ. The CDR3: CASSLRLESVDEKLFF. The variable domain in full, completed from reference TRBV7-8 and TRBJ1-4, reads GAGVSQSPRYKVAKRGQDVALRCDPISGHVSLFWYQQALGQGPEFLTYFQNEAQLDKSGLPSDRFFAERPEGSVSTLKIQRTQQEDSAVYLCASSLRLESVDEKLFFGSGTQLSVL.

The V and J genes are TRBV20-1 and TRBJ2-3; TCRdb names TRBD1, which stays unverified in the absence of DNA. The V gene's germline CDR1 is DFQATT and CDR2 SNEGSKA (reference sequence). The CDR3 spans 15 residues. The CDR3 spells CSARGTRGSTDTQYF.

The chain carries TRBV6-5 and TRBJ1-1. Germline values: CDR1 MNHEY, CDR2 SVGAGI. This CDR3 spans 15 amino acids. CDR3 protein: CASSYSDLMNTEAFF.

The chain joins TRBV12-3 or TRBV12-4 to TRBJ2-2. The CDR3 runs 15 residues. This chain's CDR3 is CASSLQSANTGELFF.

The chain recombines TRBV5-5 with TRBJ1-1. Germline V gene lookup returns CDR1 SGHKS and CDR2 YYEKEE (reference sequence). This CDR3 spans 14 amino acids. CDR3 residues: CASSFTHATSEAFF. The full variable domain, its missing parts supplied by reference TRBV5-5 and TRBJ1-1, is DAGVTQSPTHLIKTRGQQVTLRCSPISGHKSVSWYQQVLGQGPQFIFQYYEKEERGRGNFPDRFSARQFPNYSSELNVNALLLGDSALYLCASSFTHATSEAFFGQGTRLTVV.

The chain uses TRBV12-3 or TRBV12-4 and TRBJ2-2; TCRdb returns TRBD1, unconfirmable since there is no DNA. This CDR3 has 15 amino acids. The CDR3 spells CASIWGVRDTGELFF.